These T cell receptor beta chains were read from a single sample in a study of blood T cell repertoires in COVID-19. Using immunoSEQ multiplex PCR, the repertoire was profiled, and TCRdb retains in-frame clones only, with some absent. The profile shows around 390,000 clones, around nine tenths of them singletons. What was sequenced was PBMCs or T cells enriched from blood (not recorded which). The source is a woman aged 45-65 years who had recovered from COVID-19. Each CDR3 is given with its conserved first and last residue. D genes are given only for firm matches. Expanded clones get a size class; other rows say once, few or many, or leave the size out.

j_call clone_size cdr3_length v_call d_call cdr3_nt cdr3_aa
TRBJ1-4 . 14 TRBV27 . TGTGCCAGCAGTCTTTCAGGTGTAGGTGAAAAACTGTTTTTT CASSLSGVGEKLFF
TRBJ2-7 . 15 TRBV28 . TGTGCCAGTAGATCACAAAAGACAGGTTCCTACGAGCAGTACTTC CASRSQKTGSYEQYF
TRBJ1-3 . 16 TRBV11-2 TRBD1 TGTGCCAGCAGCTTAGAAGGGACAGGGAATGGAAACACCATATATTTT CASSLEGTGNGNTIYF
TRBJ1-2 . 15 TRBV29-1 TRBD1 TGCAGCGTTCTGTTTGGAGGGGGCGCCAACTATGGCTACACCTTC CSVLFGGGANYGYTF
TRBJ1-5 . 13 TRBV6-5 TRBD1 TGTGCCAGCAGAGGACAGGGCGGTCAGCCCCAGCATTTT CASRGQGGQPQHF
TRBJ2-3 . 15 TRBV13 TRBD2 TGTGCCAGCAGCAAAGCGGGGGGATACACAGATACGCAGTATTTT CASSKAGGYTDTQYF
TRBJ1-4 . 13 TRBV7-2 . TGTGCCAGCAGCTTAGAGGAGGGTGAAAAACTGTTTTTT CASSLEEGEKLFF
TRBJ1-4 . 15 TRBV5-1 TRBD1 TGCGCCAGCAGCTTGGCTGACAGGGTAAATGAAAAACTGTTTTTT CASSLADRVNEKLFF
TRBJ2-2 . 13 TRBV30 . TGTGCCTCGCCGGGTGGGGGGATCGGGGAGCTGTTTTTT CASPGGGIGELFF
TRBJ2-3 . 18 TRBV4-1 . TGCGCCAGCAGCCAAGATTTGGAGACCCCTTCAACCCTGGATACGCAGTATTTT CASSQDLETPSTLDTQYF
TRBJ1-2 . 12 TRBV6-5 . TGTGCCAGCGCAGCCCAGGCCACGGGCTACACCTTC CASAAQATGYTF
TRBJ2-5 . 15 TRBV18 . TGTGCCAGCTCACCACCGATGGGGCAGCAAGAGACCCAGTACTTC CASSPPMGQQETQYF
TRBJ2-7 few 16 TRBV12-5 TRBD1 TGTGCTAGTGGTTTGTCAAGAGGACAGGGGACGTACGAGCAGTACTTC CASGLSRGQGTYEQYF
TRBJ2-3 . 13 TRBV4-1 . TGCGCCAGCAGCCAAGTTCAGGGTGGACCGCAGTATTTT CASSQVQGGPQYF
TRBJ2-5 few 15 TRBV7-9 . TGTGCCAGCAGCCTGACTGCCCCGTACCAAGAGACCCAGTACTTC CASSLTAPYQETQYF
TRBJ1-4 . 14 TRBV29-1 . TGCAGCGTCCCAGCCAGGGCAACTAATGAAAAACTGTTTTTT CSVPARATNEKLFF
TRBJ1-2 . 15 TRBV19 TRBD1 TGTGCCAGTAGTATAGCTACAGGGGGCGCGGGTGGCTACACCTTC CASSIATGGAGGYTF
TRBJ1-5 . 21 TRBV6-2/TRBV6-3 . TGTGCCAGCAGTCCGCTGTCCGAAAGGTGGTTGCCGAGGGCCGTAAATCAGCCCCAGCATTTT CASSPLSERWLPRAVNQPQHF
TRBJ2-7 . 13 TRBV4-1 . TGCGCCAGCAGCCAAGAGGTCCACTCTGAGCAGTACTTC CASSQEVHSEQYF
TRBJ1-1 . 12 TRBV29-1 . TGCAGCGTTGAAAGAGCAGGGACTGAAGCTTTCTTT CSVERAGTEAFF
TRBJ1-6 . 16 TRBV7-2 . TGTGCCAGCAGCTTAGTCCCCGGGTCGTCAAATTCACCCCTCCACTTT CASSLVPGSSNSPLHF
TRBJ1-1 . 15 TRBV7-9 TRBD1 TGTGCCAGCAGCGGGTGGGACAGGGCTTTTGGTGAAGCTTTCTTT CASSGWDRAFGEAFF
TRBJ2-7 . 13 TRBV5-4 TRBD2 TGTGCCAGCAGCCAGGCTAGCGGCTACGAGCAGTACTTC CASSQASGYEQYF
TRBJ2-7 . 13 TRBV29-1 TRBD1 TGCAGCTTTAGACAGGGGGCATCCTACGAGCAGTACTTC CSFRQGASYEQYF
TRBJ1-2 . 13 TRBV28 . TGTGCCAGCAGCTCGCCAGGAAACTATGGCTACACCTTC CASSSPGNYGYTF
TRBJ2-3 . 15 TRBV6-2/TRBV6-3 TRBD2 TGTGCCAGCAGCATAGCGGGAGCAGGTTTGGATACGCAGTATTTT CASSIAGAGLDTQYF
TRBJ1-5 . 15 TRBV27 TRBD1 TGTGCCAGCAGTATGGGGACAGTCAGCAATCAGCCCCAGCATTTT CASSMGTVSNQPQHF
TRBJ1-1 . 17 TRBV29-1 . TGCAGCGTTGCAAGCCTTGAGGGTTTCGGGATGAACACTGAAGCTTTCTTT CSVASLEGFGMNTEAFF
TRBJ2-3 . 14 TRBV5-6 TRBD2 TGTGCCAGCAGAAGTGGGGGGGGCACAGATACGCAGTATTTT CASRSGGGTDTQYF
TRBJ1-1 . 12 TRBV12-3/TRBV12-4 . TGTGCCATCAGACAACCGGGCACTGAAGCTTTCTTT CAIRQPGTEAFF
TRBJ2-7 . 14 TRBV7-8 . TGTGCCAGCAGCTTAGCTCCGGGAATCGGCGAGCAGTACTTC CASSLAPGIGEQYF
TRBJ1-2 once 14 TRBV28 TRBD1 TGTGCCAGCAGTGGGACAGCCCCAATCTATGGCTACACCTTC CASSGTAPIYGYTF
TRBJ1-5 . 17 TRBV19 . TGTGCCAGTAGTTCTTGGTCAGGCCAATTCAGCAATCAGCCCCAGCATTTT CASSSWSGQFSNQPQHF
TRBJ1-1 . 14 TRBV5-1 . TGCGCCAGCAGCTTGGTGGGGGGGAACACTGAAGCTTTCTTT CASSLVGGNTEAFF
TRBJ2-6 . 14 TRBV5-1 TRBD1 TGCGCCAGCAGACAGGGGACTGGGGCCAACGTCCTGACTTTC CASRQGTGANVLTF
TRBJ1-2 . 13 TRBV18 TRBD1 TGTGCCAGCTCACCCGACAGGGGAGAGGGCTACACCTTC CASSPDRGEGYTF
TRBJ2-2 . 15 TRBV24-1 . TGTGCCACCAGTGGGAGGGAAGCGAACACCGGGGAGCTGTTTTTT CATSGREANTGELFF
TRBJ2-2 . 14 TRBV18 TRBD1 TGTGCCAGCTCACCAGACAGGGACACCGGGGAGCTGTTTTTT CASSPDRDTGELFF
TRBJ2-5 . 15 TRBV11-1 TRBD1 TGTGCCAGCAGCTTAGGGACAGGGTTGGTAGAGACCCAGTACTTC CASSLGTGLVETQYF
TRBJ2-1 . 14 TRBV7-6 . TGTGCCAGCAGCCCTCAGCAGGAACTTAATGAGCAGTTCTTC CASSPQQELNEQFF
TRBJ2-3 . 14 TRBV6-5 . TGTGCCAGCATGTGGACAGAAAGCACAGATACGCAGTATTTT CASMWTESTDTQYF
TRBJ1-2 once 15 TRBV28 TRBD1 TGTGCCAGCAGGGGGGAGGGGACAGGGAACTATGGCTACACCTTC CASRGEGTGNYGYTF
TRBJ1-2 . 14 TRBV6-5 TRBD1 TGTGCCAGCGGCCAGGGGGGTCTGCCCCCGCATTACACCTTC CASGQGGLPPHYTF
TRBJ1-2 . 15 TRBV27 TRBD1 TGTGCCAGCAGCCCATTGGACAGGGGAGACTATGGCTACACCTTC CASSPLDRGDYGYTF
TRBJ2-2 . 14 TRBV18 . TGTGCCAGCTCACTGTTCGCGAACACCGGGGAGCTGTTTTTT CASSLFANTGELFF
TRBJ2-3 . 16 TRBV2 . TGTGCCAGCAGCCCCGGTCTTTACAGGGTCGCAGATACGCAGTATTTT CASSPGLYRVADTQYF
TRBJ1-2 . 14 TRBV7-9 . TGTGCCAGCAGCTTGTACAGGTCCGGCCATGGCTACACCTTC CASSLYRSGHGYTF
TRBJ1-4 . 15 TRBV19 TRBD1 TGTGCCAGTAGGATTCCCGGGACAGGGGCCGAAAAACTGTTTTTT CASRIPGTGAEKLFF
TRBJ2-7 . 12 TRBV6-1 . TGTGCCAGCAGTGAAGTCGGCTACGAGCAGTACTTC CASSEVGYEQYF
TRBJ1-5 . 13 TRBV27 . TGTGCCAGCAGGGTCGGGTGGGATCAGCCCCAGCATTTT CASRVGWDQPQHF
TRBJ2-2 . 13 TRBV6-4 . TGTGCCAGCAGTGGGACAGACACCGGGGAGCTGTTTTTT CASSGTDTGELFF